These 8 T cell receptor beta chains originate from one sample sequenced in a study of shared clonotypes between healthy human individuals (dated by TCRdb to about 2020). Libraries came from the immunoSEQ multiplex PCR assay. Drawn from immuneACCESS, this table holds only the in-frame rearrangements with V and J called that TCRdb kept. Clones are partly lost; checked studies trace under half to an unresolved V gene and leave the rest unexplained. A total of roughly 2.5 million clones appear in this sample, about 92% of them only once. Together, the top ten hold over 0.12% of the sample. Sequenced sample: naive CD4+ T cells sorted from blood. The cell subset or site tag for this specimen amounts to: CD45RA+ positively selected. The receptors come from a man aged 18 to 29 in good health.

This chain connects TRBV6-6 to TRBJ1-6, with a tentative D call TRBD1 (6 bases). CDR1 and CDR2 from the germline V gene are MNHNY and SVGAGI (reference sequence). There are 15 residues in the CDR3. Trimming stripped 6 bases from V and 6 bases from J, with 15 bases between. CDR3 protein: CASRNTRGSNSPLHF. CDR3 bases: TGTGCCAGCAGGAATACCAGGGGATCTAATTCACCCCTCCACTTT.

As for this clone: Other DNA sequences in this specimen translate into the identical CDR3. V usage is TRBV6-1 and J usage is TRBJ2-7; the D is unclear. Trimming removed 6 bases from V and 3 bases from J, with 6 bases in between. Germline assignment: CDR1 MNHNS and CDR2 SASEGT. The CDR3 length is 11 residues. The CDR3 region has the DNA TGTGCCAGCAGCCCACGCTACGAGCAGTACTTC. It encodes CASSPRYEQYF.

Concerning this clone: This same CDR3 is encoded by further DNA sequences in the sample. The J gene is TRBJ1-1, the V gene TRBV6-5; no clear D. The CDR3 has 12 amino acids. Trimming took 6 bases from V and 4 from J, leaving 9 bases between them. CDR1 and CDR2 (germline): MNHEY, SVGAGI. In DNA form, the CDR3 reads TGTGCCAGCAGATCGGCTGGCACTGAAGCTTTCTTT. It yields the protein CASRSAGTEAFF.

The chain carries TRBV10-3 and TRBJ2-4; 8 positions match TRBD1. Germline CDR1 is ENHRY and CDR2 is SYGVKD. The trim removed 0 bases at V and 7 bases at J, leaving 11 bases unmatched. The CDR3 is 17 residues long. In DNA, the CDR3 is TGTGCCATCAGTGAGTCGGGCGGCAGGGGGCCTCTGAACATTCAGTACTTC. Amino acid sequence: CAISESGGRGPLNIQYF.

V gene TRBV30 combines with J gene TRBJ2-1; 7 bases line up with TRBD1. Germline CDR1 and CDR2: GTSNPN and SVGIG (reference sequence). The V and J ends lost 7 bases and 1 base, in that order; junction bases with no gene match: 4. CDR3 size: 13 residues. This CDR3 reads CALDRDSYNEQFF. The CDR3 bases are TGTGCCTTAGACAGGGATTCCTACAATGAGCAGTTCTTC.

The rearrangement uses TRBV7-2 and TRBJ1-5; 7 bases are shared with TRBD1. The trim removed 0 bases at V and 5 bases at J, leaving 7 bases unmatched. Looked up from germline, CDR1 is SGHTA and CDR2 is FQGNSA. The CDR3 has 16 amino acids. The CDR3 DNA reads TGTGCCAGCAGCTTAGCCGGCCGGGACAGAGATCAGCCCCAGCATTTT. This encodes CASSLAGRDRDQPQHF.

V and J are TRBV7-2 and TRBJ1-4, with D hard to call. V lost 6 bases and J lost 2, with 13 bases in between. Germline V lookup: CDR1 SGHTA, CDR2 FQGNSA. The CDR3 loop spans 15 amino acids. The DNA of the CDR3 is TGTGCCAGCAGGATGGGCGGAGGGACTAATGAAAAACTGTTTTTT. Its translation is CASRMGGGTNEKLFF.

Of note for this clone: An end of the junction does not agree with germline; a read error may underlie this. The genes are TRBV11-2 and TRBJ2-4; 9 nucleotides align to TRBD1. The V gene's germline CDR1 is SGHAT and CDR2 FQNNGV. This CDR3 region has 12 residues. In DNA form, the CDR3 reads TGTGCCAGCAGCTCGGGGACAGGGAAGATGGACTTC. Amino acid sequence: CASSSGTGKMDF.